This T cell receptor beta chain appears in the sequencing data of a study of blood T cell repertoires in COVID-19. Study-wide context: COVID-19 samples, acute and convalescent, were from the United States, Italy and Spain. PBMCs, B-cell-depleted T cells, or T cells were the source of the cDNA or gDNA that made up the material.

In the authors' methods: Amplification from reference gene primers served as the basis for estimated nucleated cell counts. Produced via immunoSEQ multiplex PCR; TCRdb's table is partial and in-frame only. V and J calls and clone size are given by that table; D and trimming were obtained from the DNA. The sample carries 150,000 to 200,000 clones, around 84% recorded once. The source material was peripheral blood. The source of this sequence is an elderly woman with acute or convalescent COVID-19.

The CDR3: CASSLGLARLNEQFF. The DNA for the CDR3 is TGTGCCAGCAGTTTGGGACTAGCGCGGTTGAATGAGCAGTTCTTC. This chain links TRBV6-6 with TRBJ2-1; 10 nucleotides match TRBD2. With V trimmed by 4 bases and J by 7 bases, 7 bases remained unmatched. The CDR3 is made up of 15 amino acids. The germline CDR1 and CDR2 sequences are MNHNY and SVGAGI (reference sequence).